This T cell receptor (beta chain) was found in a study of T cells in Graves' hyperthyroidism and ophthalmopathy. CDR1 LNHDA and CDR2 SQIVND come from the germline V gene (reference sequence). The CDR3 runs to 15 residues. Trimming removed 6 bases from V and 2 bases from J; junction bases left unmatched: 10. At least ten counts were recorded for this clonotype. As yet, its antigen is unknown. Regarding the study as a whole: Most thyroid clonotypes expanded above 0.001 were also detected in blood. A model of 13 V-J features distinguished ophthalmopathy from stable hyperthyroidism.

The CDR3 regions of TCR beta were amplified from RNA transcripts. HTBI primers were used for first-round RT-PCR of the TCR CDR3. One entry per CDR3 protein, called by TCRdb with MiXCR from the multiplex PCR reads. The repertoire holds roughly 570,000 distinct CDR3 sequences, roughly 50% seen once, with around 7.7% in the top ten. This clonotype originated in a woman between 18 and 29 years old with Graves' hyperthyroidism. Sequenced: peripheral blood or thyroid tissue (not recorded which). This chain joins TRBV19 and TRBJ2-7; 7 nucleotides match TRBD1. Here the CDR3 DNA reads TGTGCCAGTAGACCACAGGGGTTTAATACCTACGAGCAGTACTTC. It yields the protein CASRPQGFNTYEQYF.